The 20 T cell receptor beta chains below come from one sample, sequenced in a study of blood T cell repertoires in COVID-19. This table comes from immunoSEQ multiplex PCR, and its TCRdb copy is limited to in-frame clones, with some not included. The sample consists of 190,000 or so clones, about 80% of them appearing once. The sequenced material came from peripheral blood. The origin of the receptors is a human donor with acute or convalescent COVID-19. The donor label of this sample is uncertain.

The rearrangement uses TRBV24-1 and TRBJ2-3; D is ambiguous. Germline V gives CDR1 KGHDR, CDR2 SFDVKD. The V end was cut by 4 bases, the J end by 4 bases, with 5 bases between. There are 12 residues in the CDR3. CDR3 region: CATSDPSDTQYF. CDR3 bases: TGTGCCACCAGTGACCCCTCAGATACGCAGTATTTT.

The chain is built from TRBV11-1 and TRBJ2-2; 9 nucleotides match TRBD2. The V segment lost 5 bases and the J segment 4 bases; nucleotides outside the gene matches: 5. This CDR3 comprises 15 residues. Germline assignment: CDR1 SGHAT and CDR2 FQDESV (reference sequence). CDR3 region: CASSKGLASTGELFF. The CDR3 DNA reads as TGTGCCAGCAGCAAGGGACTAGCCTCCACCGGGGAGCTGTTTTTT.

The chain links TRBV14 to TRBJ2-5; D is perhaps TRBD1 (6 bases). The CDR3 is 15 residues long. Germline V gene data show CDR1 as SGHDN and CDR2 as FVKESK. Trimming shortened V by 3 bases and J by 1 base, and 12 bases separated the two germline ends. CDR3 sequence reads: CASSHGRGLQETQYF. DNA of the CDR3: TGTGCCAGCAGCCATGGCAGGGGCCTCCAAGAGACCCAGTACTTC.

The J gene is TRBJ2-7, the V gene TRBV5-1; 9 bases are shared with TRBD2. Germline V gives CDR1 SGHRS, CDR2 YFSETQ. J gave up 6 bases and V 1 base, and 8 bases lay outside the gene matches. The CDR3 extends over 15 amino acids. The CDR3 DNA reads TGCGCCAGCAGCTTGAACGGCGGGAGGGCCGTCGAGCAGTACTTC. Encoded protein: CASSLNGGRAVEQYF.

This sequence joins TRBV7-9 and TRBJ2-7; 8 bases are shared with TRBD2. The CDR3 is made up of 14 amino acids. J was trimmed by 9 bases and V by 5 bases; bases with no gene match: 12. Looked up from germline, CDR1 is SEHNR and CDR2 is FQNEAQ (reference sequence). CDR3 loop: CASSTSGTSGGQYF. The CDR3 nucleotides read TGTGCCAGCAGCACCTCCGGGACTAGTGGCGGGCAGTACTTC.

The genes are TRBV18 and TRBJ1-1; no firm D call. V lost 3 bases and J lost 0, with 14 bases in between. Germline V lookup: CDR1 KGHSH, CDR2 LQKENI. The CDR3 covers 16 residues. Written as DNA, the CDR3 is TGTGCCAGCTCACCGGCAGTGCCACCCGTGAACACTGAAGCTTTCTTT. This encodes CASSPAVPPVNTEAFF.

V gene TRBV9 combines with J gene TRBJ2-2, with 9 positions matching TRBD1. CDR1 is SGDLS, CDR2 YYNGEE, per germline. Losses at the gene ends were 4 bases for V and 4 bases for J; bases not matched to a gene: 8. This CDR3 region has 16 residues. This CDR3 is CASSPGTGSPTGELFF. Written as DNA, the CDR3 is TGTGCCAGCAGCCCCGGGACAGGGAGTCCCACCGGGGAGCTGTTTTTT. Using reference TRBV9 and TRBJ2-2 for the parts outside the CDR3, the full variable domain is DSGVTQTPKHLITATGQRVTLRCSPRSGDLSVYWYQQSLDQGLQFLIQYYNGEERAKGNILERFSAQQFPDLHSELNLSSLELGDSALYFCASSPGTGSPTGELFFGEGSRLTVL.

The chain has TRBV11-2 and TRBJ2-3; D possibly corresponds to TRBD2 (6 bases). The V end lost 1 base, the J end lost 0 bases, and 14 bases lay between the germline ends. The germline gives CDR1 SGHAT, CDR2 FQNNGV. The CDR3 consists of 17 residues. The CDR3 nucleotides read TGTGCCAGCAGCTTAGGTGTGTTAGCGGAGAGCACAGATACGCAGTATTTT. It translates to CASSLGVLAESTDTQYF.

The rearrangement uses TRBV24-1 and TRBJ1-1, with D perhaps TRBD1 (5 bases). CDR3 length: 14 amino acids. The V end lost 1 base, the J end lost 10 bases, and 15 bases lay between the germline ends. Germline CDR1 reads KGHDR; CDR2 reads SFDVKD. Written as DNA, the CDR3 is TGTGCCACCAGTGATTTTAGGGCGGGGGTCGGAGCTTTCTTT. As protein: CATSDFRAGVGAFF.

The chain couples TRBV10-3 to TRBJ2-1; possibly TRBD2 for D (6 bases). CDR1 and CDR2 from the germline V gene are ENHRY and SYGVKD. There are 12 residues in the CDR3. V lost 6 bases to trimming and J lost 6 bases, with 9 bases between them. In DNA, the CDR3 is TGTGCCATCAGCGGGAGCTCCAATGAGCAGTTCTTC. As protein: CAISGSSNEQFF.

The J gene is TRBJ2-7, the V gene TRBV5-1, with D perhaps TRBD1 (5 bases). This CDR3 region has 16 residues. Germline V lookup: CDR1 SGHRS, CDR2 YFSETQ. The V end was cut by 1 base, the J end by 5 bases, with 19 bases between. The CDR3 sequence: CASSLLWSQGANEQYF. CDR3 DNA: TGCGCCAGCAGCTTGTTATGGTCCCAGGGCGCGAACGAGCAGTACTTC.

The chain links TRBV21-1 to TRBJ1-5; the table's D call, TRBD1, was not checked against the DNA. TRBV21-1 is designated a pseudogene. The CDR3 has 21 amino acids. DNA of the CDR3: TGTGCCAGCAGCAAAGAACTGAGGCCGAGGACAGGGGCGTTTAGCAATCAGCCCCAGCATTTT. Translation: CASSKELRPRTGAFSNQPQHF.

This sequence joins TRBV28 and TRBJ1-6, with D possibly matching TRBD1 (6 bases). Germline loops: CDR1 MDHEN, CDR2 SYDVKM. The V end lost 6 bases, the J end lost 6 bases, and 18 bases lay between the germline ends. The CDR3 consists of 16 residues. The CDR3: CASRPGGGSSNSPLHF. CDR3 DNA: TGTGCCAGCAGGCCGGGTGGGGGCTCGAGTAATTCACCCCTCCACTTT.

The rearrangement uses TRBV9 and TRBJ1-1; TRBD1 matches 12 bases. This CDR3 has 19 residues. The germline CDR1 and CDR2 sequences are SGDLS and YYNGEE. V lost 0 bases to trimming and J lost 1 base; unmatched junction nucleotides: 10. The CDR3 loop reads CASSVAPMGTGGSNTEAFF. CDR3 DNA: TGTGCCAGCAGCGTAGCTCCGATGGGGACAGGGGGCTCGAACACTGAAGCTTTCTTT.

The chain links TRBV10-2 to TRBJ1-4, with a possible D match to TRBD1 (5 bases). The CDR3 sequence is 14 residues long. Germline V gene data show CDR1 as WSHSY and CDR2 as SAAADI. Deletions cut 0 bases from V and 7 bases from J, with 9 bases between. The CDR3 sequence: CASSESTRGEKLFF. In DNA, the CDR3 is TGCGCCAGCAGTGAGTCGACTAGGGGTGAAAAACTGTTTTTT.

The chain joins TRBV6-5 to TRBJ2-7; possible D gene TRBD2, 6 bases. The V end lost 6 bases, the J end lost 6 bases, and 12 bases lay between the germline ends. The CDR3 has 12 residues. The V gene's germline CDR1 is MNHEY and CDR2 SVGAGI. The CDR3, as DNA: TGTGCCAGCAGAAACGGGGGTGGCGAGCAGTACTTC. Translated: CASRNGGGEQYF.

About this clone itself: A read error is the likely source, as a far larger clone sits one nucleotide away. The gene calls are TRBV5-6 and TRBJ2-7; 7 bases line up with TRBD1. This CDR3 has 14 amino acids. Germline V gene sequence: CDR1 SGHDT, CDR2 YYEEEE. The V gene end was trimmed by 2 bases and the J gene end by 0 bases; junction bases not matched to a gene: 2. CDR3 in DNA: TGTGCCAGCAGCTTAGACAGGGTCTCCTACGAGCAGTACTTC. Translating gives CASSLDRVSYEQYF. The full variable domain, rest sourced from reference TRBV5-6 and TRBJ2-7, is DAGVTQSPTHLIKTRGQQVTLRCSPKSGHDTVSWYQQALGQGPQFIFQYYEEEERQRGNFPDRFSGHQFPNYSSELNVNALLLGDSALYLCASSLDRVSYEQYFGPGTRLTVT.

This clone occurred a few times. This chain joins TRBV18 and TRBJ2-1; tentative D call: TRBD2 (5 bases). V was clipped by 3 bases and J by 2 bases, with 14 bases between them. The CDR3 loop spans 16 amino acids. Germline V CDR1 and CDR2: KGHSH, LQKENI. For the CDR3, the DNA is TGTGCCAGCTCACCCGCCGGAACTAGTCCCTACAATGAGCAGTTCTTC. This encodes CASSPAGTSPYNEQFF.

The chain is built from TRBV30 and TRBJ2-7, with 7 bases lining up with TRBD1. Losses at the gene ends were 2 bases for V and 2 bases for J; bases not matched to a gene: 0. Looked up from germline, CDR1 is GTSNPN and CDR2 is SVGIG (reference sequence). This CDR3 is built from 12 residues. DNA for the CDR3: TGTGCCTGGAGTCAGGGGGCCTACGAGCAGTACTTC. Protein product: CAWSQGAYEQYF.

The genes are TRBV6-5 and TRBJ1-1, with a possible D match to TRBD1 (5 bases). Germline V gene lookup returns CDR1 MNHEY and CDR2 SVGAGI. Trimming took 4 bases from V and 11 from J, leaving 17 bases between them. There are 13 residues in the CDR3. CDR3 sequence reads: CASSSPGQGTAFF. As DNA, the CDR3 is TGTGCCAGCAGTTCCCCAGGGCAGGGTACGGCTTTCTTT.